These 23 T cell receptor beta chains share one sample of origin, sequenced in a study of tumor and adjacent non-tumor tissue in lung cancer. Three rounds of nested PCR, following a modified ARM-PCR protocol, produced the TCRbeta library. TCRdb reprocessed the multiplex PCR reads with MiXCR, giving one entry per CDR3 protein. The sample carries more than 60,000 distinct CDR3 sequences, around 77% recorded once. No cell sorting was done before RNA was extracted from the tissue. Sequencing was performed on lung tumor tissue. These receptor sequences come from a woman aged 45-65 years with non-small cell lung cancer.

The genes are TRBV25-1 and TRBJ2-1, with 8 bases matching TRBD1. J gave up 4 bases and V 7 bases, and 12 bases lay outside the gene matches. CDR1 MGHDK and CDR2 SYGVNS come from the germline V gene. This CDR3 comprises 16 residues. This CDR3 reads CASTPARTGIYNEQFF. CDR3 in DNA: TGTGCCAGCACCCCGGCGCGGACAGGGATATACAATGAGCAGTTCTTC.

Of note for this clonotype: A read error may account for a junction end that differs from germline. The chain links TRBV11-1 to TRBJ2-1; D is ambiguous. CDR1 and CDR2 from the germline V gene are SGHAT and FQDESV (reference sequence). The CDR3 runs to 15 residues. The CDR3: CASSPTPSTDDEQFF. CDR3 DNA sequence: TGTGCCAGTAGCCCGACTCCTTCGACGGACGATGAACAGTTCTTC. Drawing the rest from reference TRBV11-1 and TRBJ2-1, the complete variable domain is EAEVAQSPRYKITEKSQAVAFWCDPISGHATLYWYRQILGQGPELLVQFQDESVVDDSQLPKDRFSAERLKGVDSTLKIQPAELGDSAMYLCASSPTPSTDDEQFFGPGTRLTVL.

With regard to this clonotype: The junction differs from germline at one of its ends, possibly a read error. The chain recombines TRBV28 with TRBJ1-3; perhaps TRBD1 as D (5 bases). The V gene's germline CDR1 is MDHEN and CDR2 SYDVKM. This CDR3 is 15 amino acids long. The CDR3 is CASSSGTGPGNTMYF. Here the CDR3 DNA reads TGTGCCAGCAGTTCCGGGACGGGCCCTGGAAACACCATGTATTTT.

With respect to this clonotype: A single base separates this from a much larger clone, so it may be a read error. V usage is TRBV28 and J usage is TRBJ1-1, with D maybe TRBD1 (5 bases). This CDR3 is built from 15 residues. Germline loops: CDR1 MDHEN, CDR2 SYDVKM. Trimming took off 2 bases at V and 5 bases at J, with 15 bases between the two ends. CDR3 loop: CASSLVGAGGTEAFF. CDR3 DNA sequence: TGTGCCAGCAGTTTAGTAGGGGCTGGGGGAACTGAAGCTTTCTTT.

In the case of this clonotype: A much larger clone lies one base from this, so it may be a read error. V gene TRBV20-1 combines with J gene TRBJ2-7; D possibly corresponds to TRBD1 (6 bases). This CDR3 comprises 13 residues. The ends were cut back, 0 bases at V and 6 bases at J, with 12 bases in the middle. Germline values: CDR1 DFQATT, CDR2 SNEGSKA (reference sequence). The CDR3 DNA follows: TGCAGTGCTAGAGAGGGGGCGTTTTTCGAGCAGTACTTC. This translates into CSAREGAFFEQYF.

This clonotype was counted a few times. A much larger clone lies one base from this, so it may be a read error. The CDR3 region is CASNFGRPLGNEQFF. Written as DNA, the CDR3 is TGTGCCAGCAACTTCGGGAGACCCCTCGGTAATGAGCAGTTCTTC. This chain joins TRBV6-6 and TRBJ2-1; D possibly corresponds to TRBD2 (6 bases). Germline V gene lookup returns CDR1 MNHNY and CDR2 SVGAGI (reference sequence). V was clipped by 7 bases and J by 7 bases, with 20 bases between them. The CDR3 contains 15 residues.

About this clonotype itself: Given the absence of the conserved phenylalanine or tryptophan at the CDR3 end, a read error is likely. The chain combines TRBV6-6 with TRBJ2-7; possibly TRBD2 for D (6 bases). Trimming cost V 5 bases and J 7 bases, with 18 bases left between them. The CDR3 has 14 amino acids. Germline CDR1 MNHNY, CDR2 SVGAGI (reference sequence). As DNA, the CDR3 is TGTGCCAGCAGTGGGGGACTCGGGACGAAAGAGCAGTACTTA. Translation: CASSGGLGTKEQYL.

This chain uses TRBV7-9 with TRBJ1-6; D is ambiguous. This CDR3 has 17 amino acids. Trimming left V 6 bases short and J 15 bases short, with 30 bases between. Germline CDR1 reads SEHNR; CDR2 reads FQNEAQ (reference sequence). CDR3 nucleotides: TGTGCCAGCAGGGCTGGACCGTCCAGCTCCTATAATCCACTCCTCCACTTT. Amino acid sequence: CASRAGPSSSYNPLLHF.

Comments on this clonotype: The junction departs from germline at one end; a sequencing error may be responsible. This rearrangement joins TRBV29-1 to TRBJ1-1; D is unclear. Germline assignment: CDR1 SQVTM and CDR2 ANQGSEA. There are 13 residues in the CDR3. CDR3 amino acids: CSVREEKNTGAFF. The CDR3 DNA reads as TGCAGTGTTAGGGAAGAAAAGAACACTGGAGCTTTCTTT.

The V and J genes are TRBV12-3 or TRBV12-4 and TRBJ1-4; weak D call: TRBD1 (5 bases). The ends were cut back, 9 bases at V and 8 bases at J, with 19 bases in the middle. This CDR3 has 14 residues. The CDR3 DNA reads as TGTGCCAGTAACCCCGACAGTCCCTTGGAAAAACTGTTTTTT. Translating gives CASNPDSPLEKLFF.

A single count supports this clonotype. The junction does not match germline at one end; this may be a read error. The V gene is TRBV11-2, the J gene TRBJ2-5, with no clear D. CDR1 is SGHAT, CDR2 FQNNGV, per germline. The CDR3 has 11 residues. The DNA of the CDR3 is TGTGGCAGTAGCATCACCGAGATCCAGTACTTC. Amino acid sequence: CGSSITEIQYF.

Comment on this clonotype: At one end the junction does not follow the germline gene, possibly because of a read error. The chain recombines TRBV28 with TRBJ2-1; 16 bases map to TRBD2. Germline-derived CDR1 and CDR2 are MDHEN and SYDVKM. This CDR3 region has 18 residues. CDR3 sequence: CASSYPGSGTSGREEQSF. In DNA form, the CDR3 reads TGTGCCAGCAGTTACCCAGGAAGCGGGACTAGCGGGAGGGAGGAGCAGTCCTTC. Based on the CDR3 plus reference TRBV28 and TRBJ2-1, the full variable domain is DVKVTQSSRYLVKRTGEKVFLECVQDMDHENMFWYRQDPGLGLRLIYFSYDVKMKEKGDIPEGYSVSREKKERFSLILESASTNQTSMYLCASSYPGSGTSGREEQSFGPGTRLTVL.

This clonotype came up many times. The CDR3 DNA sequence: TGCAGTGCCCAGGATGGAAATTCACCCCTCCACTTT. It is translated as CSAQDGNSPLHF. The chain joins TRBV20-1 to TRBJ1-6; D is ambiguous. V lost 6 bases and J 7 bases, leaving 10 bases between the germline ends. The V gene's germline CDR1 is DFQATT and CDR2 SNEGSKA (reference sequence). The CDR3 is 12 amino acids.

The chain recombines TRBV10-3 with TRBJ2-1; D might be TRBD2 (6 bases). Germline loops: CDR1 ENHRY, CDR2 SYGVKD. The CDR3 is 16 residues long. V was clipped by 2 bases and J by 12 bases, with 23 bases between them. In DNA form, the CDR3 reads TGTGCCATCAGTGAGCCTGGACTGGCGGGAAAGAAAGGGCAGTTCTTC. Protein: CAISEPGLAGKKGQFF.

About this clonotype itself: Since no conserved phenylalanine or tryptophan closes the CDR3, a read error is the likely cause. CDR3 sequence: CASSLWQGSHEQYL. CDR3 bases: TGTGCCAGCAGCTTATGGCAGGGGTCCCATGAGCAGTACTTG. J is TRBJ2-7 and V is TRBV11-2; D perhaps matches TRBD1 (6 bases). This CDR3 spans 14 amino acids. Trimming pared 2 bases from V and 7 bases from J, leaving 15 bases between. Germline V lookup: CDR1 SGHAT, CDR2 FQNNGV.

This clonotype has just one count. The conserved phenylalanine or tryptophan normally closing the CDR3 is absent here, so this likely arose from a read error. The rearrangement links TRBV29-1 to TRBJ2-3; a weak D match, TRBD2 (6 bases). The ends were cut back, 3 bases at V and 8 bases at J, with 15 bases in the middle. The CDR3 contains 13 residues. Germline loops: CDR1 SQVTM, CDR2 ANQGSEA. Written as DNA, the CDR3 is TGCAGCGTTGAGGTTGCAGGAGGGCGTACGCAGTATTCT. This gives the protein CSVEVAGGRTQYS.

Turning to this clonotype: The junction departs from the called germline gene at one end, perhaps through a read error. This chain links TRBV12-3 or TRBV12-4 with TRBJ2-2, with D unresolved. The CDR3 is made up of 14 amino acids. DNA for the CDR3: TGTGCTAGCACCGCCATATTGGCTGCCGGGGAGCTGTTTTTT. Amino acid sequence: CASTAILAAGELFF.

About this clonotype: This may arise from a read error, as a much more abundant clone is one base away. The rearrangement uses TRBV6-2 or TRBV6-3 and TRBJ2-2; no definite D call. The CDR3 is 13 amino acids. CDR1 MNHEY and CDR2 SVGEGT come from the germline V gene. The CDR3 loop is CASEITNAGELFF. In nucleotides, the CDR3 is TGTGCCAGCGAAATAACGAACGCCGGGGAGCTGTTTTTT.

About this clonotype: This may be a read error, as it is one base from a much larger clone. The chain couples TRBV5-1 to TRBJ2-5, with D tentatively TRBD1 (6 bases). Germline V gene data show CDR1 as SGHRS and CDR2 as YFSETQ. This CDR3 has 17 residues. V was trimmed by 0 bases and J by 3 bases, leaving 18 bases between them. As DNA, the CDR3 is TGCGCCAGCAGCTTGGACCTGCCGGGACATGGAGAAGAGACCCAGTACTTC. It yields the protein CASSLDLPGHGEETQYF.

Here the CDR3 reads CATDWGPRNEQFF. The CDR3 DNA sequence: TGTGCCACCGACTGGGGACCTCGAAATGAGCAGTTCTTC. This chain links TRBV6-1 with TRBJ2-1; D may be TRBD1 or TRBD2 (5 bases each). The CDR3 spans 13 residues. The V end lost 10 bases, the J end lost 7 bases, and 17 bases lay between the germline ends. Germline V lookup: CDR1 MNHNS, CDR2 SASEGT.

CDR3 DNA: TGTGCCAGCAGCTTAGGACTAACGGGAGGGTTGCACTTCTTC. Its protein is CASSLGLTGGLHFF. J is TRBJ2-1 and V is TRBV11-1; the match to TRBD2 covers 8 bases. The CDR3 totals 14 residues. The V and J ends lost 1 base and 16 bases, in that order; junction bases with no gene match: 12. CDR1 and CDR2 from the germline V gene are SGHAT and FQDESV (reference sequence).

Comments on this clonotype: Because the CDR3 is missing its conserved closing phenylalanine or tryptophan, this is likely a read error. V and J are TRBV11-2 and TRBJ2-7; TRBD2 aligns across 15 bases. The ends lost 6 bases at V and 7 bases at J; junction bases unmatched: 13. There are 17 residues in the CDR3. From germline, CDR1 is SGHAT and CDR2 FQNNGV. The CDR3: CASSLRTSGRALWEQYL. For the CDR3, the DNA is TGTGCCAGCAGTCTCCGGACTAGCGGGAGGGCATTGTGGGAGCAGTACTTA.

As to this clonotype: The junction does not match germline at one end; this may be a read error. The rearrangement joins TRBV28 to TRBJ2-2; D may be TRBD2 (6 bases). Germline CDR1 is MDHEN and CDR2 is SYDVKM. The CDR3 has 15 amino acids. The CDR3 reads CASTSGLANTGERFF. The CDR3 region has the DNA TGTGCCAGCACTTCGGGACTTGCGAACACCGGGGAGCGGTTTTTT.